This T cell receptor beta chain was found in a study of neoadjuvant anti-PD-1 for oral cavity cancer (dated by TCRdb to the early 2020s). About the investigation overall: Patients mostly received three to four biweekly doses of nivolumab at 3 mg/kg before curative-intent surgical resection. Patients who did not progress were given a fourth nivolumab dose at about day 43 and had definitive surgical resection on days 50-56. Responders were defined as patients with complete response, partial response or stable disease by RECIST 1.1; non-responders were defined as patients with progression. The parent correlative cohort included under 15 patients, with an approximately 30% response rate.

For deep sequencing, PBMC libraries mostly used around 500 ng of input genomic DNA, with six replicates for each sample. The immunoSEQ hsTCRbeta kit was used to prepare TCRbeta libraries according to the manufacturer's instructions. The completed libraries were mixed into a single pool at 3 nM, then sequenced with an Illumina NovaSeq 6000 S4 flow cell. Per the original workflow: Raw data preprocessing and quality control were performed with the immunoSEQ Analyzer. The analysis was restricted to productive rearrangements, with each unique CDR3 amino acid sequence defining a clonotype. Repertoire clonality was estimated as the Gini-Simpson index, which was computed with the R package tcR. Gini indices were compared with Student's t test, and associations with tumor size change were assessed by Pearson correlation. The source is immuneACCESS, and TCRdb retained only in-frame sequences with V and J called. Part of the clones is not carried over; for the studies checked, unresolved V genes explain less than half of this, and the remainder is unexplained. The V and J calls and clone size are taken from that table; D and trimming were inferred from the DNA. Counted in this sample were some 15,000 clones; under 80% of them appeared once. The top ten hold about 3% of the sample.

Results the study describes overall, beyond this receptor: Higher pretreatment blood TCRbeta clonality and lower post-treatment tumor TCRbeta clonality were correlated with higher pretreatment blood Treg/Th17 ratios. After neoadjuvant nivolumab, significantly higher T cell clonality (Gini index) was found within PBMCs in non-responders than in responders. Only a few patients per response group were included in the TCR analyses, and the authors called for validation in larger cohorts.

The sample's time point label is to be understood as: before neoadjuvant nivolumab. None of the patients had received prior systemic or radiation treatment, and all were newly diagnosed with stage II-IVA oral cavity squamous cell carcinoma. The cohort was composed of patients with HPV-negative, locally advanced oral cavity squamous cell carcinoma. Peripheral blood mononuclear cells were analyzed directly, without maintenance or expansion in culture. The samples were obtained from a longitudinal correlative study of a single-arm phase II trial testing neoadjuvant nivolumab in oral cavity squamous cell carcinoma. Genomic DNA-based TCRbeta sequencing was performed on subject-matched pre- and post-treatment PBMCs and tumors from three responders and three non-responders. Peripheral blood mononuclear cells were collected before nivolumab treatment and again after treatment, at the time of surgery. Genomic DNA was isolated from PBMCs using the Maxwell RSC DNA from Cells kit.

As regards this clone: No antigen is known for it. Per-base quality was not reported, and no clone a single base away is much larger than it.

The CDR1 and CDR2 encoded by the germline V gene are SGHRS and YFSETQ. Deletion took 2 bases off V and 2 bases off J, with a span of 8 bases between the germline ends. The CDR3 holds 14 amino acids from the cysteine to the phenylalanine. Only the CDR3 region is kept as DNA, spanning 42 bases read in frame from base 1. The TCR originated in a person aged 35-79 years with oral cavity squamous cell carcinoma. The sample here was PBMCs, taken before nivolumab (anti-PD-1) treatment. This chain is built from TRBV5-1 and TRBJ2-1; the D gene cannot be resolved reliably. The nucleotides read TGCGCCAGCAGCTTCAGGCCTACCTACAATGAGCAGTTCTTC. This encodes CASSFRPTYNEQFF.